Here is one TCR beta chain with its context. The protocol was immunoSEQ multiplex PCR, while the TCRdb copy is restricted to in-frame clones and leaves out a portion. The table records roughly 13,000 clones, roughly 50% of them present only once. The data originate from a study of sequential checkpoint blockade in melanoma. About the study: First-line arms were nivolumab then ipilimumab, or the reverse, randomized 1:1. Each arm's sequence ended with maintenance nivolumab.

Treatment indicated: randomized to nivolumab then ipilimumab (arm A) or the reverse (arm B). DNA-damaging chemotherapy had not been given to any patient beforehand. Germline V gives CDR1 GTSNPN, CDR2 SVGIG (reference sequence). V lost 4 bases, J lost 2 bases, and 6 bases lay in between. The CDR3 contains 11 residues. This TCR derives from a human donor with melanoma. The sequencing here drew on CD8+ T cells sorted from blood (inferred from file names), taken from a patient given nivolumab and ipilimumab in sequence. The V and J genes are TRBV30 and TRBJ2-7; the D gene is possibly TRBD1 (5 bases). The CDR3 DNA reads TGTGCCTGGACGACAGCCTACGAGCAGTACTTC. It yields the protein CAWTTAYEQYF.